This T cell receptor beta chain emerged from a study of technical replicates of blood from a few donors. CDR1 is SGHRS and CDR2 is YFSETQ in the germline V gene. The CDR3 loop spans 13 amino acids. Trimming pared 3 bases from V and 3 bases from J, leaving 9 bases between. TCRdb's copy holds only in-frame clones and misses some; the assay was immunoSEQ multiplex PCR. The profile shows approximately 84,000 clones, 95% to 98% of them singletons. Sequencing input: T cells isolated from PBMCs. This TCR was recovered from a human donor in good health. The chain combines TRBV5-1 with TRBJ1-1, with D uncertain. Here the CDR3 DNA reads TGCGCCAGCAGCTCCAACGGGGACACTGAAGCTTTCTTT. It translates to CASSSNGDTEAFF. Full variable domain (rest looked up from reference TRBV5-1 and TRBJ1-1): KAGVTQTPRYLIKTRGQQVTLSCSPISGHRSVSWYQQTPGQGLQFLFEYFSETQRNKGNFPGRFSGRQFSNSRSEMNVSTLELGDSALYLCASSSNGDTEAFFGQGTRLTVV.